The 22 T cell receptor beta chains listed next were all sequenced from one sample in a study of T cell responses to AZD1222 COVID-19 vaccine. Sequencing used immunoSEQ multiplex PCR; TCRdb keeps in-frame clones, though not all of them. The sample lists around 69,000 clones; around nine tenths were seen once. The specimen was peripheral blood, collected on day 0 of AZD1222 vaccination. The source of these receptors is an adult in good health.

V and J are TRBV28 and TRBJ2-3, with D maybe TRBD1 (5 bases). From germline, CDR1 is MDHEN and CDR2 SYDVKM. The CDR3 is made up of 14 amino acids. Trimming left V 4 bases short and J 8 bases short, with 16 bases between. The CDR3 here is CASSSGYRLGTQYF. The CDR3 DNA follows: TGTGCCAGCAGTTCAGGGTACCGATTGGGTACGCAGTATTTT.

The chain recombines TRBV3-1 (or the pseudogene TRBV3-2) with TRBJ2-2; D perhaps matches TRBD1 (6 bases). The length of the CDR3 is 12 residues. Germline V gene sequence: CDR1 LGHDT, CDR2 YNNKEL (reference sequence). V dropped 6 bases and J dropped 5 bases, with 7 bases sitting between them. The CDR3 reads CASRQGTGELFF. CDR3 coding DNA: TGTGCCAGCAGACAGGGTACCGGGGAGCTGTTTTTT.

This clone is a singleton in its sample. At one boundary the junction diverges from the germline segment, which might be a read error. The chain has TRBV6-1 and TRBJ1-5; D is possibly TRBD1 (6 bases). The CDR3 loop spans 12 amino acids. Germline V lookup: CDR1 MNHNS, CDR2 SASEGT. The CDR3 region is CASSEAEFGGSF. Here the CDR3 DNA reads TGTGCCAGCAGTGAAGCGGAGTTCGGGGGCAGTTTT.

DNA of the CDR3: TGTGCCAGCTCAAGATCTAGAGGGCGTTTCGATGAGCAGTTCTTC. The encoded protein is CASSRSRGRFDEQFF. This chain links TRBV18 with TRBJ2-1; D may be TRBD2 (5 bases). V lost 5 bases and J lost 8, with 19 bases in between. The CDR3 extends over 15 amino acids. Germline CDR1 is KGHSH and CDR2 is LQKENI.

This clone was observed once. V is TRBV5-1 and J is TRBJ1-4; no clear D gene. The CDR3 is 14 amino acids. V was clipped by 3 bases and J by 4 bases, with 10 bases between them. CDR1 and CDR2 from the germline V gene are SGHRS and YFSETQ. CDR3 region: CASSSDGDNEKLFF. CDR3 DNA: TGCGCCAGCAGCTCGGACGGGGATAATGAAAAACTGTTTTTT.

The CDR3 DNA is TGTGCCAGCAGTCCCTCCCAGCGGTCTGGCTACACCTTC. This encodes CASSPSQRSGYTF. The chain is built from TRBV6-4 and TRBJ1-2; D is ambiguous. CDR1 is MRHNA, CDR2 SNTAGT, per germline. The CDR3 is made up of 13 amino acids. Trimming cost V 5 bases and J 7 bases, with 14 bases left between them.

This rearrangement joins TRBV3-1 (or the pseudogene TRBV3-2) to TRBJ2-2, with TRBD1 matching 11 bases. J lost 6 bases, V lost 4 bases, and 10 bases had no gene match. Germline CDR1 reads LGHDT; CDR2 reads YNNKEL (reference sequence). The CDR3 runs to 17 residues. DNA for the CDR3: TGTGCCAGCAGCCCCCCCTCGGGACAGGGGGATTCCGGGGAGCTGTTTTTT. The encoded protein is CASSPPSGQGDSGELFF.

DNA for the CDR3: TGTGCCAGCAGCTTAGTGCCCAACACCGGGGAGCTGTTTTTT. Protein sequence: CASSLVPNTGELFF. The J gene is TRBJ2-2, the V gene TRBV7-9, with D unresolved. The V end was cut by 1 base, the J end by 2 bases, with 5 bases between. Germline V CDR1 and CDR2: SEHNR, FQNEAQ (reference sequence). The CDR3 extends over 14 amino acids.

The chain joins TRBV7-6 to TRBJ2-1; 10 positions agree with TRBD2. With 5 bases clipped from V and 6 bases from J, the junction kept 10 bases outside the gene matches. Germline assignment: CDR1 SGHVS and CDR2 FNYEAQ. There are 16 residues in the CDR3. The DNA for the CDR3 is TGTGCCAGCAGCCATACTAGCGGGAAAGGCTCCAATGAGCAGTTCTTC. Translating it yields CASSHTSGKGSNEQFF.

This chain uses TRBV11-2 with TRBJ1-2, with D tentatively TRBD1 (5 bases). Trimming cost V 4 bases and J 4 bases, with 16 bases left between them. Germline CDR1 and CDR2: SGHAT and FQNNGV. The CDR3 has 15 amino acids. The CDR3 region is CASSSIKGKVYGYTF. The CDR3 nucleotides are TGTGCCAGCAGCTCGATCAAGGGGAAGGTCTATGGCTACACCTTC.

This chain connects TRBV6-4 to TRBJ2-5; the D is unclear. CDR1 and CDR2 from the germline V gene are MRHNA and SNTAGT. The CDR3 runs to 13 residues. The germline V and J ends were trimmed by 6 bases and 5 bases, with 13 bases remaining between them. The CDR3 sequence is CASSSDRGETQYF. CDR3 DNA sequence: TGTGCCAGCAGCTCGGACCGTGGGGAGACCCAGTACTTC.

The chain has TRBV28 and TRBJ2-2; 8 bases line up with TRBD2. The CDR3 length is 16 residues. Germline CDR1 reads MDHEN; CDR2 reads SYDVKM. After removal of 6 bases from V and 8 bases from J, the junction contained 14 bases not matched to a gene. CDR3 nucleotides: TGTGCCAGCAGCTATCCCACGGGGGGGCGGTCTGGGGAGCTGTTTTTT. It codes for CASSYPTGGRSGELFF.

J is TRBJ1-6 and V is TRBV5-5; no firm D call. CDR1 and CDR2 (germline): SGHKS, YYEKEE (reference sequence). V gave up 2 bases and J gave up 0 bases, with 9 bases separating them. The CDR3 is 16 residues long. The chain's CDR3 is CASSFRWVSYNSPLHF. The CDR3 bases are TGTGCCAGCAGCTTTCGGTGGGTCTCCTATAATTCACCCCTCCACTTT.

V is TRBV2 and J is TRBJ1-1; D unresolved. The CDR3 runs to 12 residues. Germline-derived CDR1 and CDR2 are SNHLY and FYNNEI. The V end was cut by 6 bases, the J end by 1 base, with 6 bases between. The CDR3 DNA sequence: TGTGCCAGCAGGCCAGCGAACACTGAAGCTTTCTTT. Amino acids: CASRPANTEAFF. Complete variable domain (other parts from reference TRBV2 and TRBJ1-1): EPEVTQTPSHQVTQMGQEVILRCVPISNHLYFYWYRQILGQKVEFLVSFYNNEISEKSEIFDDQFSVERPDGSNFTLKIRSTKLEDSAMYFCASRPANTEAFFGQGTRLTVV.

This rearrangement joins TRBV3-1 (or the pseudogene TRBV3-2) to TRBJ1-1, with D hard to call. Trimming pared 4 bases from V and 3 bases from J, leaving 6 bases between. The length of the CDR3 is 12 residues. Germline CDR1 is LGHDT and CDR2 is YNNKEL (reference sequence). The CDR3 DNA is TGTGCCAGCAGCCTACAGTACACTGAAGCTTTCTTT. Its protein is CASSLQYTEAFF.

Only one count was recorded for this clone. The chain carries TRBV19 and TRBJ1-4; unclear D gene. Between the trimmed V and J ends, which lost 6 bases and 6 bases, there was a span of 14 bases. Per germline, CDR1 LNHDA and CDR2 SQIVND (reference sequence). This CDR3 has 14 residues. CDR3 in DNA: TGTGCCAGTAGCGACCGGGCCGACGATGAAAAACTGTTTTTT. It codes for CASSDRADDEKLFF.

The V gene is TRBV18, the J gene TRBJ2-7; 16 nucleotides line up with TRBD2. Germline-derived CDR1 and CDR2 are KGHSH and LQKENI. The J segment lost 5 bases and the V segment lost 3 bases, leaving 7 bases of the junction unmatched. This CDR3 region has 17 residues. The DNA for the CDR3 is TGTGCCAGCTCACCTGTTAGGGGACTAGCGGGGGGGCACGAGCAGTACGTC. This translates into CASSPVRGLAGGHEQYV.

This clone has a handful of counts. V usage is TRBV10-3 and J usage is TRBJ1-5; 8 bases line up with TRBD1. The CDR3 is made up of 14 amino acids. Trimming at V came to 7 bases and at J to 6 bases, leaving 8 bases not matched to a gene. CDR1 and CDR2 (germline): ENHRY, SYGVKD. The CDR3 spells CAITSDRETQPQHF. In DNA form, the CDR3 reads TGTGCCATCACCTCGGACAGGGAGACTCAGCCCCAGCATTTT.

The chain is built from TRBV27 and TRBJ2-2; unclear D gene. Germline loops: CDR1 MNHEY, CDR2 SMNVEV (reference sequence). V was shortened by 5 bases and J by 0 bases, with 10 bases between the two germline ends. CDR3 length: 15 residues. CDR3: CASSRDTANTGELFF. In nucleotides, the CDR3 is TGTGCCAGCAGTCGCGACACTGCGAACACCGGGGAGCTGTTTTTT.

The chain joins TRBV6-5 to TRBJ1-1; the D gene is possibly TRBD1 (6 bases). Trimming pared 10 bases from V and 1 base from J, leaving 19 bases between. Germline CDR1 and CDR2: MNHEY and SVGAGI. The CDR3 totals 15 residues. CDR3 protein: CATRRGGAKNTEAFF. CDR3 in DNA: TGTGCCACCCGACGAGGGGGGGCGAAGAACACTGAAGCTTTCTTT.

V and J are TRBV19 and TRBJ2-2; TRBD2 is a possible D gene (5 bases). CDR1 LNHDA and CDR2 SQIVND come from the germline V gene (reference sequence). V shed 2 bases and J shed 4 bases, with 8 bases lying between them. CDR3 length: 14 amino acids. The CDR3 loop is CASSIRRGTGELFF. In DNA form, the CDR3 reads TGTGCCAGTAGTATAAGACGGGGCACCGGGGAGCTGTTTTTT.

The gene calls are TRBV28 and TRBJ2-3, with D tentatively TRBD2 (6 bases). This CDR3 has 17 residues. Trimming took off 1 base at V and 6 bases at J, with 20 bases between the two ends. Germline V lookup: CDR1 MDHEN, CDR2 SYDVKM. For the CDR3, the DNA is TGTGCCAGCAGTTTATTGGGGCAGCGGGCGGAGGTGGATACGCAGTATTTT. Translating it yields CASSLLGQRAEVDTQYF.